The 2 T cell receptor beta chains reported below all come from one sample, sequenced in a study of ipilimumab plus nivolumab after autologous stem cell transplantation. Assay used: immunoSEQ multiplex PCR; TCRdb lists only in-frame clones, some missing. The top ten clones hold around 20% of a sample with 15,000 to 20,000 clones, 81% of them seen once. The input for sequencing was PBMCs, taken in a trial of ipilimumab plus nivolumab as post-transplant consolidation. These receptors originate from a male donor with diffuse large B-cell lymphoma.

This chain links TRBV6-1 with TRBJ2-3, with D possibly matching TRBD2 (6 bases). The V end lost 0 bases, the J end lost 1 base, and 11 bases lay between the germline ends. The germline gives CDR1 MNHNS, CDR2 SASEGT. There are 16 residues in the CDR3. The CDR3 is CASSEAPSARTDTQYF. CDR3 DNA sequence: TGTGCCAGCAGTGAAGCTCCTAGCGCCCGCACAGATACGCAGTATTTT.

Here the CDR3 reads CASSPGLPYNEQFF. The CDR3 DNA reads as TGTGCCAGCAGCCCGGGACTTCCTTACAATGAGCAGTTCTTC. The chain uses TRBV7-9 and TRBJ2-1; D might be TRBD2 (6 bases). Germline-derived CDR1 and CDR2 are SEHNR and FQNEAQ (reference sequence). The CDR3 spans 14 residues. Trimming took off 5 bases at V and 4 bases at J, with 12 bases between the two ends.